This T cell receptor (beta chain) emerged from a study of blood T cell repertoires in COVID-19 (TCRdb year 2020). For the study in its entirety: Samples from collaborators originated in the United States, Italy and Spain and spanned both the acute and convalescent phases of COVID-19. The prospective study material was composed of cDNA or gDNA derived from T cells, B-cell-depleted T cells, or PBMCs. Subjects who had been exposed to COVID-19, were actively infected with it, or had recovered from it provided the deeply sampled blood TCRbeta repertoires that made up the dataset. The repertoires were released in a freely available public database intended as a resource for research on the immune response to SARS-CoV-2. The samples were drawn from two sources: the first 160 participants of the ongoing ImmuneRACE study, and 1,000 to 1,500 subjects contributed by 6 global collaborators. A de-identified subject ID, COVID-19 status, age in years and sex were almost always included in the sample metadata. HLA class I and class II types, where available, came from metadata supplied by the sample provider rather than from assay-based typing.

Findings and caveats that apply to the study as a whole: How much clinical and demographic metadata was included differed by source and by participant, and the metadata was provided uncurated.

Concerning this clone: The antigen it binds to is not known. No quality values exist for individual bases; no much larger clone is one base distant.

Relative to germline, V is missing 2 bases and J is missing 6 bases, with 3 bases of the junction outside any gene match. The cysteine opens and the phenylalanine closes a CDR3 of 14 amino acids. Left in the record is the CDR3 DNA by itself, 42 bases read in frame from the first base. Reading the germline V gene gives CDR1 MNHEY and CDR2 SVGEGT. The immunoSEQ Assay, a bias-controlled multiplex PCR, was used to amplify TCRbeta CDR3 regions from genomic DNA. In the authors' own workflow: Nucleated cell counts per sample were estimated from amplification of reference gene primers within the assay. Sequence reads were collapsed and filtered to measure the absolute abundance of every unique TCRbeta CDR3 rearrangement. For each sample, productive Simpson clonality was calculated as the square root of Simpson's diversity index across productive rearrangements. TCRdb limited this immuneACCESS table to in-frame rearrangements with V and J called. A share of clones is missing; checked studies link under half to unresolved V genes, and the rest is unexplained. For V, J and clone size, that table is used; D and trimming come from the DNA. This sample has 70,000 to 90,000 clones in its table, and 70% to 90% of those were observed once. The top ten hold less than 9% of the sample.

Collaborating institutions collected whole blood in K2EDTA tubes following their own protocols. For TCRbeta analysis, collaborators shipped samples in one of three forms: frozen whole blood, isolated PBMCs, or DNA extracted from either of those sample types. Source material: peripheral blood. The receptor chain draws on TRBV6-2 or TRBV6-3 and TRBJ2-7; 11 bases in the junction line up with TRBD1. The TCR was taken from a man aged 60 to 75 with acute or convalescent COVID-19. In nucleotide form, the sequence is TGTGCCAGCAGTTACGGGACAGGGGGTCTCGAGCAGTACTTC. This encodes CASSYGTGGLEQYF.